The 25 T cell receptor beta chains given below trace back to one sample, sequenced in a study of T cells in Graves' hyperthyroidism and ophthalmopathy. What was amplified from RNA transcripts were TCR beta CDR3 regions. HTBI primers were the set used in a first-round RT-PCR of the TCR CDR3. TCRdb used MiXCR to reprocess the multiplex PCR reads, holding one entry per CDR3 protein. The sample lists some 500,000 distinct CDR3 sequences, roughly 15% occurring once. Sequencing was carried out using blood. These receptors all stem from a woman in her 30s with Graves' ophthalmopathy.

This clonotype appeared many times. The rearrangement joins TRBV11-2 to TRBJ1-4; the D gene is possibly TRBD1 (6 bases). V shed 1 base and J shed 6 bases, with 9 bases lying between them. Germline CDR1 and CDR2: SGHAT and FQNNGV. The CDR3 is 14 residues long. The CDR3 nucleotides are TGTGCCAGCAGCTTAGGGACAGTTGATGAAAAACTGTTTTTT. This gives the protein CASSLGTVDEKLFF. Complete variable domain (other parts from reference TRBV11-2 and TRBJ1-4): EAGVAQSPRYKIIEKRQSVAFWCNPISGHATLYWYQQILGQGPKLLIQFQNNGVVDDSQLPKDRFSAERLKGVDSTLKIQPAKLEDSAVYLCASSLGTVDEKLFFGSGTQLSVL.

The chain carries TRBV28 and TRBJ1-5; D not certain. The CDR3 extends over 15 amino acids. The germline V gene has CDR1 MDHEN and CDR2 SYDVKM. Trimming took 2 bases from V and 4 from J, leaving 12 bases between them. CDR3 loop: CASSLVIRLNQPQHF. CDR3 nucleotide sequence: TGTGCCAGCAGTTTAGTCATCCGCCTTAATCAGCCCCAGCATTTT.

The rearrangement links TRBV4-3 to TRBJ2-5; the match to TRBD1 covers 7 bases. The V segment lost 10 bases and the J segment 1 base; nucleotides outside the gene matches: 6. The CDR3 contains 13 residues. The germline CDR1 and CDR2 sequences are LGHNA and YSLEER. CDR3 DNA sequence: TGCGCCACCTCGGGACAGATCCAAGAGACCCAGTACTTC. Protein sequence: CATSGQIQETQYF.

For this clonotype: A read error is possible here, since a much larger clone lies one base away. CDR3 protein: CASSWGHANTGELFF. CDR3 bases: TGTGCCAGCAGCTGGGGACACGCGAACACCGGGGAGCTGTTTTTT. The chain is built from TRBV3-1 and TRBJ2-2, with a tentative D call TRBD1 (6 bases). The germline V gene encodes CDR1 LGHDT and CDR2 YNNKEL (reference sequence). CDR3 length: 15 residues. V lost 5 bases to trimming and J lost 0 bases, with 10 bases between them.

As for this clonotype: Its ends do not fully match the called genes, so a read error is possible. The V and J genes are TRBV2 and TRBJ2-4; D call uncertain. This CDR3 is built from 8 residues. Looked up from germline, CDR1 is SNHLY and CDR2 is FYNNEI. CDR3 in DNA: TGTGCCAGCAGTGAGAAGGCCTTC. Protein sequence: CASSEKAF.

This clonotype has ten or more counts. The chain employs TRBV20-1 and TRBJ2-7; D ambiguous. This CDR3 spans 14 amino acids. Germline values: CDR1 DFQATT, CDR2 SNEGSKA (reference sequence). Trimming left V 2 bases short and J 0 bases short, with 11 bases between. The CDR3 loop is CSARSTVSSYEQYF. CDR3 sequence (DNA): TGCAGTGCTAGAAGCACCGTCAGCTCCTACGAGCAGTACTTC.

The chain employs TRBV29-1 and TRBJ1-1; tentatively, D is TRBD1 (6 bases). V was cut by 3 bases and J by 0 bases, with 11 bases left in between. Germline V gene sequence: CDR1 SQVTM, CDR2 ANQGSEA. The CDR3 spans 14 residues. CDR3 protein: CSVDMTGLNTEAFF. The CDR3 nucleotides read TGCAGCGTTGATATGACAGGTCTGAACACTGAAGCTTTCTTT.

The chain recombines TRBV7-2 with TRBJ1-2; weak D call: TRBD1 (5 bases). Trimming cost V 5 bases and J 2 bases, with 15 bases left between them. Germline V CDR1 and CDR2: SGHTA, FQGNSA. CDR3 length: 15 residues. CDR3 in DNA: TGTGCCAGCAGCCTCATGACAAGACAGAACTATGGCTACACCTTC. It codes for CASSLMTRQNYGYTF.

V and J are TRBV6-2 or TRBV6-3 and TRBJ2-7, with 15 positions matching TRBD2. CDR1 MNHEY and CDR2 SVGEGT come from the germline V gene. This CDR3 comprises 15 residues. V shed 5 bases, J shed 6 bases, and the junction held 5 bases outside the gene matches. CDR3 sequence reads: CASSPGTSGRREQYF. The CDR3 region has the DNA TGTGCCAGCAGTCCCGGGACTAGCGGGAGGCGCGAGCAGTACTTC.

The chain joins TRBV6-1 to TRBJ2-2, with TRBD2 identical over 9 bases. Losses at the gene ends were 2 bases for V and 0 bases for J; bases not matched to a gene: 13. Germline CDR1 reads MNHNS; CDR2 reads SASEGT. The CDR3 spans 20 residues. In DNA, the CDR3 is TGTGCCAGCAGTGAAATAATAGGTGTGGGACTAGCACCGAACACCGGGGAGCTGTTTTTT. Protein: CASSEIIGVGLAPNTGELFF.

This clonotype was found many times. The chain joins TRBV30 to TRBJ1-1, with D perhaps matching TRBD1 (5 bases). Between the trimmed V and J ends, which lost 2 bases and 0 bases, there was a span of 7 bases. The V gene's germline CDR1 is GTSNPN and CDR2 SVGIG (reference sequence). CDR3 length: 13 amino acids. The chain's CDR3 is CAWSQGMNTEAFF. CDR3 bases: TGTGCCTGGAGTCAGGGAATGAACACTGAAGCTTTCTTT.

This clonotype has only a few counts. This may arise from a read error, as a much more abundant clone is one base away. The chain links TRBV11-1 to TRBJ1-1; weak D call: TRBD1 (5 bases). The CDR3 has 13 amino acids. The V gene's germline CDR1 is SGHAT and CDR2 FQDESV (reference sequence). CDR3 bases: TGTACCAGCAGCTTAACCCAGGGAACTGAAGCTTTCTTT. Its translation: CTSSLTQGTEAFF.

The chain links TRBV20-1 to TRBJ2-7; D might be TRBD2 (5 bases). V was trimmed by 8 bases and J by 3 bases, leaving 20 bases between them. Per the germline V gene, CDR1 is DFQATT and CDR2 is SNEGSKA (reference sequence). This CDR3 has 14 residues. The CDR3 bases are TGCAGTCCGATCCCGGGAAGCTCTTACTACGAGCAGTACTTC. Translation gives CSPIPGSSYYEQYF.

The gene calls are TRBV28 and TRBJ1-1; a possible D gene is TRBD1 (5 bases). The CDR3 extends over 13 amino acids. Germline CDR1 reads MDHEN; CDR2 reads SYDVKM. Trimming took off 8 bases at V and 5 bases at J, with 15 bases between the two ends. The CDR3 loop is CASLKSGGTEAFF. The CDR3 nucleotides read TGTGCCAGCCTTAAGTCGGGGGGAACTGAAGCTTTCTTT.

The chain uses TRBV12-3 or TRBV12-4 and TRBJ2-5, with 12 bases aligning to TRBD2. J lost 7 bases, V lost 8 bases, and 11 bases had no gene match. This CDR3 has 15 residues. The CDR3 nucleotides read TGTGCCAGCCGGAGACTAGCGGGAGAGGGGGGGACCCAGTACTTC. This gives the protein CASRRLAGEGGTQYF.

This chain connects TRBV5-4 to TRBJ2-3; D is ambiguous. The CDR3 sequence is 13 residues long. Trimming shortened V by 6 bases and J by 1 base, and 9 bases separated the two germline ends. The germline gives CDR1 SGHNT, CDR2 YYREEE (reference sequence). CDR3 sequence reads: CASNGVGTDTQYF. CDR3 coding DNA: TGTGCCAGCAACGGCGTTGGCACAGATACGCAGTATTTT.

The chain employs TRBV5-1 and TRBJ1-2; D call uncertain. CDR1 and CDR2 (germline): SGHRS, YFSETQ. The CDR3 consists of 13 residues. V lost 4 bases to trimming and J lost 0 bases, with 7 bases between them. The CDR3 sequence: CASSAGSNYGYTF. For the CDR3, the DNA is TGCGCCAGCAGCGCAGGTTCTAACTATGGCTACACCTTC.

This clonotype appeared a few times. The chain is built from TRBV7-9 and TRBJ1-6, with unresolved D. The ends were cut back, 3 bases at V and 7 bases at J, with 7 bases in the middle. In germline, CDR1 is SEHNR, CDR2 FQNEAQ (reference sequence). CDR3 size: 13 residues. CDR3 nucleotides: TGTGCCAGCAGCTTGATAGAGAATTCACCCCTCCACTTT. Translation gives CASSLIENSPLHF. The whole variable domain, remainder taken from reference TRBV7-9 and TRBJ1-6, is DTGVSQNPRHKITKRGQNVTFRCDPISEHNRLYWYRQTLGQGPEFLTYFQNEAQLEKSRLLSDRFSAERPKGSFSTLEIQRTEQGDSAMYLCASSLIENSPLHFGNGTRLTVT.

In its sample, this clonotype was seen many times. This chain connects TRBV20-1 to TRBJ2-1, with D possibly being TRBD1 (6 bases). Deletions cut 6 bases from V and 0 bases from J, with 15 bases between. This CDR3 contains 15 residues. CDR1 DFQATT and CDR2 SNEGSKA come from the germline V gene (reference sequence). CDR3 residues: CSALSGESSYNEQFF. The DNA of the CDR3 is TGCAGTGCGTTGTCAGGGGAGAGCTCCTACAATGAGCAGTTCTTC.

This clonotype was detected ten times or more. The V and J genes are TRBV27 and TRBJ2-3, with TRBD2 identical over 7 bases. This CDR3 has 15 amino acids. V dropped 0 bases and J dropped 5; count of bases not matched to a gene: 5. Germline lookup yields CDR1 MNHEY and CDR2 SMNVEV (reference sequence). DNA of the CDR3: TGTGCCAGCAGTTTATCCATCGGACTAGGAGATACGCAGTATTTT. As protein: CASSLSIGLGDTQYF.

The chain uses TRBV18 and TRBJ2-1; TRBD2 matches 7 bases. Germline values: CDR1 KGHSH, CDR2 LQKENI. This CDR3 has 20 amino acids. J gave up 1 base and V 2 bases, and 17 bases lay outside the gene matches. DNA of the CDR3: TGTGCCAGCTCACCAAAGCTAGCGGCCTTAGGATCAGTTTCCTACAATGAGCAGTTCTTC. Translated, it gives CASSPKLAALGSVSYNEQFF.

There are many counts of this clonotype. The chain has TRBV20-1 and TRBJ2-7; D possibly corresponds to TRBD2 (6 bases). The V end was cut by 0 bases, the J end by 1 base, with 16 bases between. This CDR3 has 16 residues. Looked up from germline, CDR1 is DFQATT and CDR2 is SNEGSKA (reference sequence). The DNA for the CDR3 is TGCAGTGCTAGAGATTCGGGGGTCAGGCGGTCCTACGAGCAGTACTTC. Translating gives CSARDSGVRRSYEQYF.

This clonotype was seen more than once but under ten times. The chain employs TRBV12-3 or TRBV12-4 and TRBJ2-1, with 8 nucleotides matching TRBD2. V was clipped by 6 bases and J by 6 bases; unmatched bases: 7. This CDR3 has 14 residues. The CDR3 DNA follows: TGTGCCAGCAGCCACCGGCGGGAGGTCAATGAGCAGTTCTTC. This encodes CASSHRREVNEQFF.

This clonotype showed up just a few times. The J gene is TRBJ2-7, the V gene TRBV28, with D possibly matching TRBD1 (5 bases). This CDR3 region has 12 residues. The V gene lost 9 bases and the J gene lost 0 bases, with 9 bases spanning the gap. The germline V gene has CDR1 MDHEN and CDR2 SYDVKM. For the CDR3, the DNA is TGTGCCAGACAGGCGGTCTCCTACGAGCAGTACTTC. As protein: CARQAVSYEQYF.

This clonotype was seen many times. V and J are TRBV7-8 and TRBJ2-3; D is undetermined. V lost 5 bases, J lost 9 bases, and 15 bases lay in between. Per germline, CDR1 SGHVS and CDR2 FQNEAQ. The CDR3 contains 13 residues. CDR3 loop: CASSRGHTATQYF. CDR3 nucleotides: TGTGCCAGCAGCCGTGGGCATACAGCCACGCAGTATTTT.